These 18 T cell receptor beta chains share one sample of origin, sequenced in a study of blood T cell repertoires in COVID-19. Clones were sequenced by immunoSEQ multiplex PCR, and TCRdb holds only the in-frame ones, with some missing. This table has 200,000 or so clones, roughly 81% appearing once. What was sequenced was peripheral blood. All receptors derive from a woman aged 80 or older with COVID-19, enrolled during active disease.

In its sample, this clone was seen once. This sequence joins TRBV2 and TRBJ2-3; the match to TRBD2 covers 14 bases. Per germline, CDR1 SNHLY and CDR2 FYNNEI. V was pared by 6 bases and J by 3 bases, with 5 bases of the junction left unmatched. The CDR3 consists of 16 residues. The DNA for the CDR3 is TGTGCCAGCAGGGCCCGGACTAGCGGGGGGACAGATACGCAGTATTTT. Its translation: CASRARTSGGTDTQYF.

This chain connects TRBV13 to TRBJ2-5; 7 bases fit TRBD2. V lost 2 bases to trimming and J lost 4 bases; unmatched junction nucleotides: 13. Germline loops: CDR1 PRHDT, CDR2 FYEKMQ (reference sequence). This CDR3 spans 17 amino acids. CDR3 DNA sequence: TGTGCCAGCAGCTTAAGGTTTGACGGCGGGAGCGTAGAGACCCAGTACTTC. Its protein product is CASSLRFDGGSVETQYF.

The V call is TRBV2, the J call TRBJ1-5, with a weak D call TRBD1 (6 bases). V was pared by 5 bases and J by 0 bases, with 17 bases between. The CDR3 runs 17 residues. Germline-derived CDR1 and CDR2 are SNHLY and FYNNEI. CDR3 sequence: CASSQGPGVYSNQPQHF. The CDR3 DNA reads as TGTGCCAGCAGTCAGGGGCCAGGGGTTTATAGCAATCAGCCCCAGCATTTT.

This chain joins TRBV5-1 and TRBJ1-6; TRBD1 is a possible D gene (6 bases). Trimming stripped 0 bases from V and 2 bases from J, with 9 bases between. The CDR3 totals 16 residues. Germline lookup yields CDR1 SGHRS and CDR2 YFSETQ. The CDR3 is CASSLAGTPYNSPLHF. The CDR3 DNA is TGCGCCAGCAGCTTGGCTGGGACACCCTATAATTCACCCCTCCACTTT. Drawing the rest from reference TRBV5-1 and TRBJ1-6, the complete variable domain is KAGVTQTPRYLIKTRGQQVTLSCSPISGHRSVSWYQQTPGQGLQFLFEYFSETQRNKGNFPGRFSGRQFSNSRSEMNVSTLELGDSALYLCASSLAGTPYNSPLHFGNGTRLTVT.

This clone came up a few times. The V and J genes are TRBV20-1 and TRBJ1-4; unclear D gene. The CDR3 is 13 residues long. V was shortened by 3 bases and J by 0 bases, with 5 bases between the two germline ends. Germline CDR1 DFQATT, CDR2 SNEGSKA (reference sequence). The CDR3 nucleotides read TGCAGTGCTAGTACTGCAACTAATGAAAAACTGTTTTTT. It translates to CSASTATNEKLFF.

This clone was found a few times. The gene calls are TRBV2 and TRBJ2-1; possibly TRBD2 for D (6 bases). The CDR3 is made up of 13 amino acids. CDR1 is SNHLY and CDR2 is FYNNEI in the germline V gene. V lost 5 bases, J lost 9 bases, and 14 bases lay in between. In DNA, the CDR3 is TGTGCCAGCAGTTATATGAGGGGAGGTGAGCAGTTCTTC. Protein: CASSYMRGGEQFF.

The chain combines TRBV29-1 with TRBJ2-2; D possibly corresponds to TRBD2 (5 bases). The CDR3 sequence is 15 residues long. Trimming left V 3 bases short and J 5 bases short, with 16 bases between. CDR1 is SQVTM and CDR2 is ANQGSEA in the germline V gene. The CDR3 sequence: CSVEYGKSGTGELFF. The CDR3 DNA reads as TGCAGCGTTGAGTACGGGAAGTCAGGAACCGGGGAGCTGTTTTTT.

The V gene is TRBV19, the J gene TRBJ2-7; 11 bases agree with TRBD1. With V trimmed by 2 bases and J by 3 bases, 3 bases remained unmatched. The CDR3 length is 15 residues. The V gene's germline CDR1 is LNHDA and CDR2 SQIVND (reference sequence). The CDR3 here is CASSITGTGGYEQYF. The CDR3 DNA follows: TGTGCCAGTAGTATAACCGGGACAGGGGGCTACGAGCAGTACTTC.

The chain employs TRBV13 and TRBJ1-2; 7 bases fit TRBD1. This CDR3 is 14 amino acids long. Germline CDR1 and CDR2: PRHDT and FYEKMQ (reference sequence). V shed 5 bases, J shed 4 bases, and the junction held 7 bases outside the gene matches. The CDR3 is CASSVRQGAYGYTF. Here the CDR3 DNA reads TGTGCCAGCAGCGTACGACAGGGAGCCTATGGCTACACCTTC.

The gene calls are TRBV20-1 and TRBJ2-3; D remains unclear. V was trimmed by 6 bases and J by 0 bases, leaving 4 bases between them. The V gene's germline CDR1 is DFQATT and CDR2 SNEGSKA (reference sequence). This CDR3 has 11 amino acids. CDR3 coding DNA: TGCAGTGCGGAGAGCACAGATACGCAGTATTTT. It is translated as CSAESTDTQYF.

This chain uses TRBV5-1 with TRBJ2-2; 8 bases are a match to TRBD2. Trimming at V came to 3 bases and at J to 3 bases, leaving 7 bases not matched to a gene. Germline values: CDR1 SGHRS, CDR2 YFSETQ. CDR3 length equals 16 residues. For the CDR3, the DNA is TGCGCCAGCAGCTCCCCGGGGGGGACTGACACCGGGGAGCTGTTTTTT. Translated, it gives CASSSPGGTDTGELFF.

This chain links TRBV7-2 with TRBJ1-6, with 7 bases identical to TRBD1. CDR3 length: 13 residues. Per the germline V gene, CDR1 is SGHTA and CDR2 is FQGNSA. J lost 8 bases, V lost 8 bases, and 6 bases had no gene match. The CDR3 DNA reads TGTGCCAGCGGGCAAACAGGGGATTCACCCCTCCACTTT. The encoded protein is CASGQTGDSPLHF.

The rearrangement links TRBV5-4 to TRBJ1-4, with D uncertain. V dropped 0 bases and J dropped 4 bases, with 13 bases sitting between them. Germline V CDR1 and CDR2: SGHNT, YYREEE (reference sequence). The length of the CDR3 is 16 residues. This CDR3 is CASSLDGRGNNEKLFF. The CDR3, as DNA: TGTGCCAGCAGCTTGGATGGCCGCGGGAATAATGAAAAACTGTTTTTT.

The chain has TRBV7-2 and TRBJ1-2; possible D gene TRBD1, 6 bases. The CDR3 spans 15 residues. Deletions cut 2 bases from V and 6 bases from J, with 16 bases between. Germline-derived CDR1 and CDR2 are SGHTA and FQGNSA. In DNA form, the CDR3 reads TGTGCCAGCAGCTTATCAGGGGCCCAACTAGATGGCTACACCTTC. Amino acid sequence: CASSLSGAQLDGYTF.

The CDR3 loop reads CASSYSRQGDQPQHF. The CDR3 nucleotides are TGTGCCAGCAGTTACTCGAGACAGGGCGATCAGCCCCAGCATTTT. The rearrangement joins TRBV6-5 to TRBJ1-5; TRBD1 agrees at 7 bases. From germline, CDR1 is MNHEY and CDR2 SVGAGI. This CDR3 has 15 amino acids. Trimming took 0 bases from V and 5 from J; bases not matched to a gene: 4.

V is TRBV4-1 and J is TRBJ2-3, with D possibly matching TRBD1 (6 bases). CDR3 length equals 20 residues. From germline, CDR1 is MGHRA and CDR2 YSYEKL. Trimming removed 0 bases from V and 3 bases from J, with 25 bases in between. CDR3 loop: CASSQDMTGKAVRETDTQYF. CDR3 sequence (DNA): TGCGCCAGCAGCCAAGATATGACAGGCAAAGCGGTCAGAGAGACAGATACGCAGTATTTT.

This clone turned up a few times. The V gene is TRBV6-2 or TRBV6-3, the J gene TRBJ1-6; D call uncertain. The CDR3 spans 14 residues. Germline CDR1 reads MNHEY; CDR2 reads SVGEGT. Trimming removed 1 base at V and 6 bases at J, with 7 bases between. CDR3 nucleotides: TGTGCCAGCAGTTACTATGGCAGTAATTCACCCCTCCACTTT. Its translation: CASSYYGSNSPLHF.

V is TRBV5-8 and J is TRBJ2-5; the D gene is possibly TRBD2 (6 bases). The germline gives CDR1 SGHTS, CDR2 YDEGEE. The V and J ends lost 0 bases and 4 bases respectively, with 10 bases between them. The CDR3 length is 14 residues. The CDR3 protein is CASSLVAGTETQYF. The CDR3 DNA reads TGTGCCAGCAGCTTGGTTGCGGGGACAGAGACCCAGTACTTC.